This TCR beta chain was identified during a study of blood T cell repertoires in COVID-19. Study background: From the United States, Italy and Spain came samples of acute and convalescent COVID-19.

Produced via immunoSEQ multiplex PCR; TCRdb's table is partial and in-frame only. Seen here are some 130,000 clones, roughly nine tenths observed once, and the top ten hold 3.7%. Germline trimming cut 0 bases from V and 1 base from J; bases unmatched to any gene: 3. The germline gives CDR1 SGHDT, CDR2 YYEEEE. The CDR3 is made up of 15 amino acids. Sequencing was done on a sample of peripheral blood. This TCR derives from a man aged 50-60 years with active COVID-19. The chain has TRBV5-6 and TRBJ2-5; 7 bases align to TRBD1. CDR3: CASSLAGDSQETQYF. The CDR3 DNA sequence: TGTGCCAGCAGCTTGGCTGGGGACAGCCAAGAGACCCAGTACTTC.